The entry below describes one T cell receptor beta chain. Assay used: immunoSEQ multiplex PCR; TCRdb lists only in-frame clones, some missing. The sample contains approximately 200,000 clones, 87% of which appear only once. Donors of Cohort 3 who recovered were those that had two negative PCRs, clearance, or symptom resolution. This sample was taken from a study of blood T cell repertoires in COVID-19. Study-level background: The cDNA or gDNA used as material had been derived from T cells, B-cell-depleted T cells, or PBMCs.

Sequencing input: PBMCs or T cells enriched from blood (not recorded which). This receptor was identified in a woman aged 25 to 39 who had recovered from COVID-19.

The CDR3 nucleotides read TGTGCCAGCAGCAAGTCCATTAAACAGGGCGATAGCATCCAGCATTTT. It codes for CASSKSIKQGDSIQHF. This rearrangement joins TRBV21-1 to TRBJ1-5; the table's TRBD1 call for D was not verified on the DNA. TRBV21-1 is noted as a pseudogene. This CDR3 comprises 16 residues.